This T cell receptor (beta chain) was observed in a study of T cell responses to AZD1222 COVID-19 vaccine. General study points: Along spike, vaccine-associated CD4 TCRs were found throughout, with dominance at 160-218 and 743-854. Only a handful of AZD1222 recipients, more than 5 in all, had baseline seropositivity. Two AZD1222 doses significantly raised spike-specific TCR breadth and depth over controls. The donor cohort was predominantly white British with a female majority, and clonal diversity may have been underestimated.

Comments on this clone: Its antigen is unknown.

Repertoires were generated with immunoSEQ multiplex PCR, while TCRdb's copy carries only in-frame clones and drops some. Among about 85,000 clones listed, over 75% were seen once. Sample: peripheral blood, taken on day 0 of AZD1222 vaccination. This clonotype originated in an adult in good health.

The CDR3 spells CASSFTGANEQYF. The CDR3 nucleotides read TGTGCCAGCAGTTTTACAGGAGCCAACGAGCAGTACTTC. The chain uses TRBV11-2 and TRBJ2-7; D possibly corresponds to TRBD1 (5 bases). The CDR3 is made up of 13 amino acids. CDR1 is SGHAT, CDR2 FQNNGV, per germline. The germline V and J ends were trimmed by 6 bases and 5 bases, with 14 bases remaining between them. The full variable domain, with the rest looked up from reference TRBV11-2 and TRBJ2-7, is EAGVAQSPRYKIIEKRQSVAFWCNPISGHATLYWYQQILGQGPKLLIQFQNNGVVDDSQLPKDRFSAERLKGVDSTLKIQPAKLEDSAVYLCASSFTGANEQYFGPGTRLTVT.